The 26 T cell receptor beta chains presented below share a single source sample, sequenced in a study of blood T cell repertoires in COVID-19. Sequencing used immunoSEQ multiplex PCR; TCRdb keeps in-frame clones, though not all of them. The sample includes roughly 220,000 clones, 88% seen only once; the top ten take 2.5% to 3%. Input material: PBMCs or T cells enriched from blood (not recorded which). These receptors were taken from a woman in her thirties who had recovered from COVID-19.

CDR3 sequence (DNA): TGTGCCAGCGGGGAGGTGGAAGCAGCATACGGCTACACCTTC. It yields the protein CASGEVEAAYGYTF. The rearrangement joins TRBV19 to TRBJ1-2; D is undetermined. Trimming removed 9 bases from V and 8 bases from J, with 22 bases in between. Germline V gene lookup returns CDR1 LNHDA and CDR2 SQIVND (reference sequence). This CDR3 has 14 residues.

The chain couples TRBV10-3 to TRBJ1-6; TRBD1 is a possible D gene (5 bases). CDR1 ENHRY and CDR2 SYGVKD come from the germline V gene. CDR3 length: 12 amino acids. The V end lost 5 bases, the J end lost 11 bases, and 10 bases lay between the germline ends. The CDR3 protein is CAISQGQAPLHF. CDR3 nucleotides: TGTGCCATCAGTCAGGGTCAGGCACCCCTCCACTTT.

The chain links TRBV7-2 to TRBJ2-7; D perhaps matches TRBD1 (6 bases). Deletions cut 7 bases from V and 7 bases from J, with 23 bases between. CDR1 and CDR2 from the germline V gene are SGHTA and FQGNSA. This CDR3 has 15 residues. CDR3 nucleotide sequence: TGTGCCAGCACTTTAAGATGGCAGGGGATGGGAGAGCAGTACTTC. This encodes CASTLRWQGMGEQYF.

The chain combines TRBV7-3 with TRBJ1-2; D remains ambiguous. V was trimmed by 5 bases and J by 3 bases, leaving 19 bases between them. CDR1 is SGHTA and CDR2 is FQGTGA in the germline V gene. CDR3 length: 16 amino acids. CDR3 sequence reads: CASSPNPRHGDYGYTF. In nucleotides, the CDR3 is TGTGCCAGCAGCCCTAACCCCCGACACGGGGACTATGGCTACACCTTC.

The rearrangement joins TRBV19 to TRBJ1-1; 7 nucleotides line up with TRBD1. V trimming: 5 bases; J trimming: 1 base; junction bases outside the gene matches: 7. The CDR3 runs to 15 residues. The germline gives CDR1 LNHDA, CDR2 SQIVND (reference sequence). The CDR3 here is CASSSRGLPNTEAFF. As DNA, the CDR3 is TGTGCCAGTAGTTCCAGGGGGTTACCGAACACTGAAGCTTTCTTT.

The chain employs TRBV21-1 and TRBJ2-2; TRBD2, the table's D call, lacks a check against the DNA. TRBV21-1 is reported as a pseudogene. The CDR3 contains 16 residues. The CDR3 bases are TGTGCCAGCAGCAAAGAGAGTCAAAAAAACACCGGGGAGCTGTTTTTT. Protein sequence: CASSKESQKNTGELFF.

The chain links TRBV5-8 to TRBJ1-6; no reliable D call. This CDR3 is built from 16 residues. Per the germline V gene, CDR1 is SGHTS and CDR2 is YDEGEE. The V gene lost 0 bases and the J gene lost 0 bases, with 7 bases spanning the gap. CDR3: CASSLVGSSYNSPLHF. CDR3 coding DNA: TGTGCCAGCAGCTTGGTGGGCAGCTCCTATAATTCACCCCTCCACTTT.

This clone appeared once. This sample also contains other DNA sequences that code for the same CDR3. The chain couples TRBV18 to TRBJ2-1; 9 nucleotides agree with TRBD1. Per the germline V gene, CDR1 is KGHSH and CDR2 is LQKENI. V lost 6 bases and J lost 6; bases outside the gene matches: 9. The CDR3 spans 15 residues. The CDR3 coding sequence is TGTGCCAGCTCCCTGGGACAGGGCTCGGGCAATGAGCAGTTCTTC. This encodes CASSLGQGSGNEQFF.

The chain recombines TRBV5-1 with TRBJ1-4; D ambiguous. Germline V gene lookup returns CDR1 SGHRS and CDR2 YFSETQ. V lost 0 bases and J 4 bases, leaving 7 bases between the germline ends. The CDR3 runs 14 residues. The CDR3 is CASSLAGFNEKLFF. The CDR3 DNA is TGCGCCAGCAGCTTGGCGGGGTTTAATGAAAAACTGTTTTTT.

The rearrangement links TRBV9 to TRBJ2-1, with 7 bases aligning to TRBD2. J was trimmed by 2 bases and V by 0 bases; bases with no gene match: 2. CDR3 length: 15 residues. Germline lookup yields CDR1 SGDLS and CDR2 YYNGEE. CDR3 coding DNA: TGTGCCAGCAGCGTAGGGCGGGGGACCTACAATGAGCAGTTCTTC. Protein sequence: CASSVGRGTYNEQFF.

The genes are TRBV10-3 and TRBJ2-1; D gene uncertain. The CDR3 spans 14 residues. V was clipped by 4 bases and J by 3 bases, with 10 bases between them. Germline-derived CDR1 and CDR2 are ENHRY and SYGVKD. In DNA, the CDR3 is TGTGCCATCAGTGTCCTGCGGATCTACAATGAGCAGTTCTTC. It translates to CAISVLRIYNEQFF.

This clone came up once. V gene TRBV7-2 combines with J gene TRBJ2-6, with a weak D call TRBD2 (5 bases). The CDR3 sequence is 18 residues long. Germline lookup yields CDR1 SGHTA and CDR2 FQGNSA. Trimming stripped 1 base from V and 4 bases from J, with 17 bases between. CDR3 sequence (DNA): TGTGCCAGCAGCTTAGACATTGGTTCGGGATCCGGGGCCAACGTCCTGACTTTC. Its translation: CASSLDIGSGSGANVLTF.

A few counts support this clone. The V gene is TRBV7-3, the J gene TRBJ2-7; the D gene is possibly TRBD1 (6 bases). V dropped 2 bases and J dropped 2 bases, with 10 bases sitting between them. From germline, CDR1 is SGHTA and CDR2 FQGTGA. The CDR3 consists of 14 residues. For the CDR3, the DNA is TGTGCCAGCAGCTTAGCAGGGGCCACCTACGAGCAGTACTTC. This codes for CASSLAGATYEQYF.

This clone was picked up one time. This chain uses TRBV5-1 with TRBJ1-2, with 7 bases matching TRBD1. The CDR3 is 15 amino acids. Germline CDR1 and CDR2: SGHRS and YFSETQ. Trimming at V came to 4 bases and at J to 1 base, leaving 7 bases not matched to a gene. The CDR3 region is CASSVGTAINYGYTF. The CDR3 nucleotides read TGCGCCAGCAGCGTTGGGACAGCCATTAACTATGGCTACACCTTC.

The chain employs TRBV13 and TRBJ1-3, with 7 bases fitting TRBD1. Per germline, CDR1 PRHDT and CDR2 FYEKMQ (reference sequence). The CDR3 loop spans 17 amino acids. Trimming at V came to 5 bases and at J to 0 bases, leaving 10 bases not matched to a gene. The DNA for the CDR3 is TGTGCCAGCAGCGAACAGGGGTCTATCCGCTCTGGAAACACCATATATTTT. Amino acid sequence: CASSEQGSIRSGNTIYF.

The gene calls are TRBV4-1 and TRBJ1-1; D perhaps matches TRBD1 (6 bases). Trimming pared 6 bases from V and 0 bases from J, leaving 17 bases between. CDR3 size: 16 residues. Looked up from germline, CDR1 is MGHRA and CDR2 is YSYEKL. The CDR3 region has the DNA TGCGCCAGCAGTCCTCCACAGGGAAAGTTGAACACTGAAGCTTTCTTT. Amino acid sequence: CASSPPQGKLNTEAFF.

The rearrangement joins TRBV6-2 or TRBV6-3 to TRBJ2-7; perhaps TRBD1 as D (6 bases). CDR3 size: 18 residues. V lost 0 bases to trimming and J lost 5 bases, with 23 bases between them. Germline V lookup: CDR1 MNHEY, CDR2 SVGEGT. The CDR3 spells CASSYSIRERQVWNEQYF. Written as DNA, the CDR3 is TGTGCCAGCAGTTACTCGATACGGGAAAGACAGGTTTGGAACGAGCAGTACTTC.

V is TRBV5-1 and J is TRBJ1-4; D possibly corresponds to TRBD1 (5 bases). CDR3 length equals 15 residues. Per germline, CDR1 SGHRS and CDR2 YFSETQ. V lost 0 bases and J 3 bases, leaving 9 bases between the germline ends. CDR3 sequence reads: CASSLDGGANEKLFF. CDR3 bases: TGCGCCAGCAGCTTGGACGGGGGAGCTAATGAAAAACTGTTTTTT.

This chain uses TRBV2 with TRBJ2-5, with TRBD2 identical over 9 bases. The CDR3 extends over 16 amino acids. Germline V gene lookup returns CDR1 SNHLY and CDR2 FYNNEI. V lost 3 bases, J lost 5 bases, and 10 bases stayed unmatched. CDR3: CASSDPSGATFETQYF. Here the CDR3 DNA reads TGTGCCAGCAGTGACCCTAGCGGGGCTACCTTTGAGACCCAGTACTTC. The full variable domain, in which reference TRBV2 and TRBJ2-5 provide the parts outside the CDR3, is EPEVTQTPSHQVTQMGQEVILRCVPISNHLYFYWYRQILGQKVEFLVSFYNNEISEKSEIFDDQFSVERPDGSNFTLKIRSTKLEDSAMYFCASSDPSGATFETQYFGPGTRLLVL.

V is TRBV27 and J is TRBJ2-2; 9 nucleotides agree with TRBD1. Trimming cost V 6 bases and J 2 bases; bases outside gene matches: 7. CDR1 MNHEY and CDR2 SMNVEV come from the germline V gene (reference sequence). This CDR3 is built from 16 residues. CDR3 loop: CASRGQGPLNTGELFF. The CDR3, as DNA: TGTGCCAGCAGGGGACAGGGACCTCTAAACACCGGGGAGCTGTTTTTT.

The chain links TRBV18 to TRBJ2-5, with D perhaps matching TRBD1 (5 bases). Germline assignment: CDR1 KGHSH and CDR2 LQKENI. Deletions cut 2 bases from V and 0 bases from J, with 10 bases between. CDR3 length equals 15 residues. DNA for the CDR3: TGTGCCAGCTCACCATCCATCAGGGACCAAGAGACCCAGTACTTC. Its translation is CASSPSIRDQETQYF.

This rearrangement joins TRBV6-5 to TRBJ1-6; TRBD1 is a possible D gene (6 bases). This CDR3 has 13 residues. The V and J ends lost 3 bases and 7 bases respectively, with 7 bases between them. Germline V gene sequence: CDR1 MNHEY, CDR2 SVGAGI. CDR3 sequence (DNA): TGTGCCAGCAGTTATGGGACAAATTCACCCCTCCACTTT. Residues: CASSYGTNSPLHF.

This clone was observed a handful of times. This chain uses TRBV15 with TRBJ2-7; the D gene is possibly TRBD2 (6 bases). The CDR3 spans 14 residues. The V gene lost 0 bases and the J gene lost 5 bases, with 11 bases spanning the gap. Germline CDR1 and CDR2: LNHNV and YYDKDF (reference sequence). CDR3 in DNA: TGTGCCACCAGCAGAGATCCGGGGGTGGACGAGCAGTACTTC. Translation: CATSRDPGVDEQYF.

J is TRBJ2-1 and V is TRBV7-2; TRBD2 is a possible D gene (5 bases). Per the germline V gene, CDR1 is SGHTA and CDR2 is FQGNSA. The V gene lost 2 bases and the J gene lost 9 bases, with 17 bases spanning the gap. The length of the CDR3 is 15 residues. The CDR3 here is CASSLIRTPGGEQFF. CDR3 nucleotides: TGTGCCAGCAGCTTAATTCGGACCCCTGGAGGTGAGCAGTTCTTC.

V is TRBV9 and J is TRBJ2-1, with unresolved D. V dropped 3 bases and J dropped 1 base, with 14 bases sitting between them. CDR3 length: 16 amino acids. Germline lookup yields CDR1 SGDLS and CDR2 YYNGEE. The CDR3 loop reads CASSANPLESYNEQFF. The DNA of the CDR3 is TGTGCCAGCAGCGCCAACCCTCTAGAGTCCTACAATGAGCAGTTCTTC.

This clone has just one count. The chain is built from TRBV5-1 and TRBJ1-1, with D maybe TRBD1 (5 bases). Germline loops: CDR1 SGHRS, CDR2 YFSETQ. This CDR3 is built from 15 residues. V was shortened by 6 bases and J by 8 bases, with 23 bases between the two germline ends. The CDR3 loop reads CASNWGDGSKLEAFF. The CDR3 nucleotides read TGCGCCAGCAATTGGGGGGACGGTAGCAAATTAGAAGCTTTCTTT.